The clone carrying this T cell receptor beta chain was recorded once. The sample belongs to a study of blood T cell repertoires in COVID-19. Participants' reported clinical history set cohort assignment. Germline V CDR1 and CDR2: SGHVS, FQNEAQ. The CDR3 sequence is 16 residues long. With 5 bases clipped from V and 3 bases from J, the junction kept 13 bases outside the gene matches. In the authors' methods: Estimation of nucleated cell counts relied on the amplification of reference gene primers. The protocol was immunoSEQ multiplex PCR, while the TCRdb copy is restricted to in-frame clones and leaves out a portion. For V, J and clone size, that table is used; D and trimming come from the DNA. Found here are around 300,000 clones, approximately 89% of them singletons; the top ten hold approximately 2.4%.

This clonotype was obtained from a woman under 30 who had recovered from COVID-19. Sequencing was performed on PBMCs or T cells enriched from blood (not recorded which). The gene calls are TRBV7-8 and TRBJ2-7; 7 positions agree with TRBD1. CDR3 nucleotide sequence: TGTGCCAGCAGCCCAAAAGACAGGGCGAAAGTCTACGAGCAGTACTTC. It yields the protein CASSPKDRAKVYEQYF.